This T cell receptor beta chain was found in a study of Ad26.COV2.S vaccination and SARS-CoV-2 variants. Regarding treatment: 15 to 20 received Ad26.COV2.S at low or high dose, single or two shots; 5 received placebo; per-sample allocation not given. The investigators took samples on day 63 after the first vaccine or placebo injection. As regards this clone: The sample has other DNA sequences that encode this CDR3 too.

Some clones are missing from TCRdb's copy, which holds only in-frame ones; the method was immunoSEQ multiplex PCR. Of roughly 320,000 clones in the sample, over 80% were seen once. The receptor was derived from a person aged 18-65 years who received the Ad26.COV2.S COVID-19 vaccine or a placebo. The specimen was peripheral blood, collected in a trial of Ad26.COV2.S vaccine versus placebo.

The CDR3 reads CASSRSGNTIYF. The CDR3 DNA follows: TGTGCCAGCAGCCGAAGTGGAAACACCATATATTTT. The V call is TRBV3-1 (or the pseudogene TRBV3-2), the J call TRBJ1-3; D remains unclear. This CDR3 is 12 amino acids long. V gave up 4 bases and J gave up 3 bases, with 4 bases separating them. Germline CDR1 reads LGHDT; CDR2 reads YNNKEL (reference sequence).